The clone carrying this TCR beta chain was observed many times. What it binds is not known. With V trimmed by 0 bases and J by 3 bases, 12 bases remained unmatched. CDR3 size: 17 residues. The germline CDR1 and CDR2 sequences are DFQATT and SNEGSKA (reference sequence). TCRdb used MiXCR to reprocess the reads, holding one entry per CDR3 protein. The data contain over 250,000 distinct CDR3 sequences, under 25% of them singletons. This sample is drawn from a study of T cell repertoires in cytomegalovirus infection. Overall study results and limits: Within the response measured ex vivo, HLA-C-restricted CMV-specific TCR beta clonotypes were dominant.

The sequence came from a human donor in good health (CMV status not recorded). Some clones in this sample may be carry-over from other donors' samples. Sequencing used cultured PBMCs, obtained from culture after CMV antigen stimulation. The chain links TRBV20-1 to TRBJ1-1; the match to TRBD1 covers 8 bases. The CDR3 spells CSARDRARGLVDTEAFF. For the CDR3, the DNA is TGCAGTGCTAGAGATAGGGCCAGGGGGCTTGTCGACACTGAAGCTTTCTTT.